The next 23 T cell receptor beta chains were all read from a single sample in a study of early T cells in non-severe SARS-CoV-2 infection. TCRdb redid the calling of the 5' RACE reads with MiXCR, one entry per CDR3 protein. There are around 57,000 distinct CDR3 sequences in the sample; roughly a tenth occur only once, and over 1.5% lies in the top ten. Sequencing input: whole blood. The receptors were gathered from an adult who was a healthcare worker with PCR-confirmed SARS-CoV-2 infection or an uninfected control (not recorded which).

The sample holds many counts of this clonotype. The chain has TRBV6-5 and TRBJ2-3; no definite D call. CDR3 length equals 14 residues. The germline V gene encodes CDR1 MNHEY and CDR2 SVGAGI. Trimming removed 6 bases from V and 6 bases from J, with 16 bases in between. In nucleotides, the CDR3 is TGTGCCAGCAGACCGACCTACTCCAGGGATACGCAGTATTTT. It specifies CASRPTYSRDTQYF.

V is TRBV7-9 and J is TRBJ1-1, with D unclear. Trimming took 3 bases from V and 0 from J, leaving 8 bases between them. This CDR3 comprises 14 residues. CDR1 is SEHNR and CDR2 is FQNEAQ in the germline V gene (reference sequence). The CDR3 here is CASSLGIMNTEAFF. In DNA, the CDR3 is TGTGCCAGCAGCTTGGGGATTATGAACACTGAAGCTTTCTTT.

V and J are TRBV6-1 and TRBJ1-1; a possible D gene is TRBD1 (6 bases). The length of the CDR3 is 11 residues. CDR1 is MNHNS, CDR2 SASEGT, per germline. Deletions cut 6 bases from V and 8 bases from J, with 10 bases between. The CDR3 spells CASREQGEAFF. The DNA of the CDR3 is TGTGCCAGCAGAGAACAGGGCGAAGCTTTCTTT.

This clonotype was detected many times. The chain couples TRBV10-3 to TRBJ1-5; D uncertain. This CDR3 is 13 amino acids long. Trimming pared 4 bases from V and 7 bases from J, leaving 11 bases between. Germline CDR1 ENHRY, CDR2 SYGVKD. DNA of the CDR3: TGTGCCATCAGTGCGGCCACGGAGCAGCCCCAGCATTTT. Protein sequence: CAISAATEQPQHF.

This clonotype has ten or more counts. The J gene is TRBJ2-1, the V gene TRBV5-6, with TRBD2 matching 9 bases. The germline CDR1 and CDR2 sequences are SGHDT and YYEEEE. The CDR3 extends over 15 amino acids. The V gene end was trimmed by 2 bases and the J gene end by 4 bases; junction bases not matched to a gene: 4. CDR3 DNA sequence: TGTGCCAGCAGCTTTATAGCGGGGGCATACAATGAGCAGTTCTTC. Its protein product is CASSFIAGAYNEQFF.

This clonotype was found many times. V usage is TRBV30 and J usage is TRBJ2-7; D is uncertain. This CDR3 is built from 12 residues. V was pared by 0 bases and J by 4 bases, with 7 bases between. Germline V CDR1 and CDR2: GTSNPN, SVGIG (reference sequence). This chain's CDR3 is CAWSVNRYEQYF. CDR3 DNA: TGTGCCTGGAGTGTGAACCGGTACGAGCAGTACTTC.

The rearrangement links TRBV12-3 or TRBV12-4 to TRBJ1-6, with D possibly TRBD1 on 6 matching bases. With 6 bases removed from V and 10 bases from J, the gap between germline ends came to 13 bases. This CDR3 region has 13 residues. The CDR3 loop is CASSRGWGSPLHF. CDR3 bases: TGTGCCAGCAGCAGGGGTTGGGGGTCACCCCTCCACTTT.

The chain has TRBV21-1 and TRBJ2-5; the D call of TRBD1 is as the table states it, not checked on the DNA. TRBV21-1 represents a pseudogene. The CDR3 has 12 residues. The DNA for the CDR3 is TGTGCCAGCAGCAAAGGCAGCGGGGGCCACCCATTC. Protein sequence: CASSKGSGGHPF.

This clonotype occurred many times. The CDR3 region has the DNA TGTGCCACCAGTGTAGGCGGGGGATCGAACACCGGGGAGCTGTTTTTT. This encodes CATSVGGGSNTGELFF. The J gene is TRBJ2-2, the V gene TRBV24-1, with 7 bases matching TRBD2. The length of the CDR3 is 16 residues. V lost 5 bases and J lost 0; bases outside the gene matches: 5. CDR1 and CDR2 (germline): KGHDR, SFDVKD.

This clonotype was detected a few times. J is TRBJ2-7 and V is TRBV30, with 8 bases aligning to TRBD1. After removal of 1 base from V and 2 bases from J, the junction contained 4 bases not matched to a gene. The germline gives CDR1 GTSNPN, CDR2 SVGIG (reference sequence). The CDR3 is 14 residues long. CDR3 residues: CAWSGGQAAYEQYF. In nucleotides, the CDR3 is TGTGCCTGGAGTGGGGGACAGGCGGCCTACGAGCAGTACTTC.

This clonotype was observed many times. This chain connects TRBV9 to TRBJ2-5; D call uncertain. The CDR3 is 15 amino acids. The germline CDR1 and CDR2 sequences are SGDLS and YYNGEE. Trimming removed 0 bases at V and 5 bases at J, with 14 bases between. The CDR3 DNA reads TGTGCCAGCAGCGTAGGTTGGCAACGTCACGAGACCCAGTACTTC. Its protein product is CASSVGWQRHETQYF.

This clonotype occurred a few times. V gene TRBV12-3 or TRBV12-4 combines with J gene TRBJ1-3; the D gene is possibly TRBD1 (5 bases). With 1 base removed from V and 4 bases from J, the gap between germline ends came to 5 bases. CDR3 length: 13 residues. CDR3 in amino acids: CASSLEGGNTIYF. Written as DNA, the CDR3 is TGTGCCAGCAGTTTAGAGGGGGGAAACACCATATATTTT.

Many counts were recorded for this clonotype. The chain is built from TRBV29-1 and TRBJ2-3, with D unresolved. Trimming removed 6 bases from V and 5 bases from J, with 12 bases in between. CDR1 and CDR2 (germline): SQVTM, ANQGSEA. The CDR3 contains 12 residues. In DNA, the CDR3 is TGCAGCGTACAGACGCTGAGAGATACGCAGTATTTT. The encoded protein is CSVQTLRDTQYF.

This clonotype appeared a few times. The chain combines TRBV20-1 with TRBJ1-1, with 10 bases lining up with TRBD1. Germline assignment: CDR1 DFQATT and CDR2 SNEGSKA (reference sequence). The CDR3 contains 12 residues. V was clipped by 5 bases and J by 7 bases; unmatched bases: 4. In DNA form, the CDR3 reads TGCAGTGCTTCGGGACAGGGGATTGAAGCTTTCTTT. It is translated as CSASGQGIEAFF.

This clonotype has at least ten counts. The CDR3 here is CASSENWGGQETQYF. The CDR3 DNA reads TGTGCCAGCAGTGAAAATTGGGGGGGACAAGAGACCCAGTACTTC. V usage is TRBV2 and J usage is TRBJ2-5, with 7 bases lining up with TRBD2. Germline values: CDR1 SNHLY, CDR2 FYNNEI. The CDR3 contains 15 residues. The V segment lost 2 bases and the J segment 2 bases; nucleotides outside the gene matches: 5.

This clonotype was seen a handful of times. J is TRBJ1-5 and V is TRBV19, with 8 bases fitting TRBD1. CDR1 is LNHDA and CDR2 is SQIVND in the germline V gene (reference sequence). V lost 2 bases to trimming and J lost 3 bases; unmatched junction nucleotides: 3. The CDR3 is made up of 15 amino acids. The CDR3 protein is CASSIPGQDNQPQHF. In nucleotides, the CDR3 is TGTGCCAGTAGTATACCGGGACAGGACAATCAGCCCCAGCATTTT.

This clonotype was counted at least ten times. The gene calls are TRBV12-3 or TRBV12-4 and TRBJ1-1, with a possible D match to TRBD1 (6 bases). Deletions cut 6 bases from V and 6 bases from J, with 11 bases between. The CDR3 consists of 12 residues. The CDR3 region is CASSRGGAEAFF. The CDR3 nucleotides are TGTGCCAGCAGCCGGGGGGGCGCTGAAGCTTTCTTT.

This clonotype occurred many times. The rearrangement uses TRBV7-9 and TRBJ2-1; the D gene is possibly TRBD2 (5 bases). The CDR3 totals 15 residues. Germline CDR1 SEHNR, CDR2 FQNEAQ (reference sequence). V gave up 1 base and J gave up 8 bases, with 15 bases separating them. CDR3 sequence reads: CASSLGAGVLYEQFF. The CDR3 nucleotides are TGTGCCAGCAGCTTAGGGGCCGGGGTGCTTTATGAGCAGTTCTTC.

There are many counts of this clonotype. V and J are TRBV13 and TRBJ2-1, with 8 nucleotides matching TRBD2. The V gene end was trimmed by 5 bases and the J gene end by 2 bases; junction bases not matched to a gene: 8. The V gene's germline CDR1 is PRHDT and CDR2 FYEKMQ (reference sequence). The length of the CDR3 is 16 residues. CDR3 loop: CASSPLTSGPYNEQFF. The CDR3 coding sequence is TGTGCCAGCAGCCCCCTAACTAGCGGTCCCTACAATGAGCAGTTCTTC.

The chain is built from TRBV27 and TRBJ1-4, with D perhaps TRBD1 (6 bases). The V and J ends lost 6 bases and 7 bases respectively, with 18 bases between them. This CDR3 is 15 amino acids long. Per the germline V gene, CDR1 is MNHEY and CDR2 is SMNVEV (reference sequence). The DNA for the CDR3 is TGTGCCAGCAGGTTGACGTACAGGGTTGGTGAAAAACTGTTTTTT. It specifies CASRLTYRVGEKLFF.

This clonotype was recorded many times. The V call is TRBV24-1, the J call TRBJ2-3; the match to TRBD1 covers 9 bases. Germline CDR1 KGHDR, CDR2 SFDVKD. Trimming cost V 6 bases and J 3 bases; bases outside gene matches: 6. The CDR3 length is 15 residues. CDR3 bases: TGTGCCACCAGTAGTGGGACAGGGAAGACAGATACGCAGTATTTT. Its translation: CATSSGTGKTDTQYF.

This clonotype was counted ten times or more. The CDR3 is CASSAGTVYGYTF. The DNA for the CDR3 is TGTGCCAGCAGCGCCGGGACAGTCTATGGCTACACCTTC. This chain joins TRBV2 and TRBJ1-2; 7 bases align to TRBD1. After removal of 6 bases from V and 4 bases from J, the junction contained 5 bases not matched to a gene. The germline gives CDR1 SNHLY, CDR2 FYNNEI. The CDR3 has 13 amino acids.

This clonotype was seen a few times. V and J are TRBV7-2 and TRBJ2-2; weak D call: TRBD2 (5 bases). Germline V gene data show CDR1 as SGHTA and CDR2 as FQGNSA. CDR3 length: 14 residues. The germline V and J ends were trimmed by 3 bases and 6 bases, with 11 bases remaining between them. The CDR3 region has the DNA TGTGCCAGCAGCTTGCTAAACGGGGCCGGGGAGCTGTTTTTT. This gives the protein CASSLLNGAGELFF.